The rows below give T cell receptor beta chains drawn from one sample of a study of neurological immune-mediated disorders. TCRdb re-analysed the 5' RACE reads in MiXCR, keeping a single row per CDR3 protein. The sample has more than 50,000 distinct CDR3 sequences, around 5.2% seen once; the top ten hold approximately 3%. Source material: PBMCs. These receptors were collected from a woman aged 25 to 39 with multiple sclerosis. The conserved cysteine and the conserved F or W are not part of the CDR3 here. Each record gives: J gene, V gene, CDR3 protein.

J gene: TRBJ1-5
V gene: TRBV2
CDR3 protein: ASKPGDSSNQPQN

J gene: TRBJ2-7
V gene: TRBV6-1
CDR3 protein: ASSDPQRGDEQY

J gene: TRBJ1-1
V gene: TRBV4-1
CDR3 protein: ASRGIDGNTEAF

J gene: TRBJ1-2
V gene: TRBV3-1
CDR3 protein: ATVPSTGIGYT

J gene: TRBJ2-7
V gene: TRBV28
CDR3 protein: ASSDRLDEY

J gene: TRBJ2-6
V gene: TRBV20-1
CDR3 protein: SASRGVSGANVLT

J gene: TRBJ1-1
V gene: TRBV3-1
CDR3 protein: ASSFSRNTEAF

J gene: TRBJ1-1
V gene: TRBV7-9
CDR3 protein: ASSFSADTEAF

J gene: TRBJ2-7
V gene: TRBV12-5
CDR3 protein: ASGYRLGDYEQY

J gene: TRBJ2-7
V gene: TRBV5-6
CDR3 protein: ASSLGDSKY

J gene: TRBJ1-2
V gene: TRBV10-1
CDR3 protein: ASGLWGGDGYT

J gene: TRBJ2-2
V gene: TRBV20-1
CDR3 protein: SARADRYYANTGELF

J gene: TRBJ2-1
V gene: TRBV12-3/TRBV12-4
CDR3 protein: ASSFNTEQF

J gene: TRBJ2-3
V gene: TRBV15
CDR3 protein: ATSSRYRDRQVTDTQY

J gene: TRBJ2-5
V gene: TRBV7-3
CDR3 protein: ASSFLPSQETQY

J gene: TRBJ1-4
V gene: TRBV7-9
CDR3 protein: ASSLRQTEKLF

J gene: TRBJ1-3
V gene: TRBV11-1
CDR3 protein: ASSPSYYDIY

J gene: TRBJ1-1
V gene: TRBV7-6
CDR3 protein: ASSPGQRAEAF

J gene: TRBJ1-3
V gene: TRBV9
CDR3 protein: ASSPPSGNTIY

J gene: TRBJ2-6
V gene: TRBV20-1
CDR3 protein: SARTETSGANVLT

J gene: TRBJ1-5
V gene: TRBV28
CDR3 protein: ASSYSSGQRNQPQH

J gene: TRBJ2-2
V gene: TRBV29-1
CDR3 protein: SVLFPGQGTGELF

J gene: TRBJ1-1
V gene: TRBV7-9
CDR3 protein: ASSWRTGGVAEAF